These 22 T cell receptor beta chains share one sample of origin, sequenced in a study of blood T cells in healthy people across ages. The authors ran a second PCR of 7 to 11 cycles using a sample-barcoded 5' primer and a J-beta primer mix. MiXCR, run by TCRdb on the 5' RACE reads, gives a single entry per CDR3 protein. The sample contains over 950,000 distinct CDR3 sequences, 35% to 40% of which appear only once. The specimen was blood. These receptors were taken from a man aged 18 to 29 in good health.

V and J are TRBV20-1 and TRBJ1-2; 8 nucleotides align to TRBD1. The germline V gene has CDR1 DFQATT and CDR2 SNEGSKA (reference sequence). After removal of 6 bases from V and 2 bases from J, the junction contained 8 bases not matched to a gene. The length of the CDR3 is 14 residues. DNA of the CDR3: TGCAGTGCAAAGACAGGGGCCAGCAACTATGGCTACACCTTC. Translation: CSAKTGASNYGYTF.

J is TRBJ2-2 and V is TRBV6-1, with TRBD1 matching over 7 bases. This CDR3 has 14 amino acids. With 4 bases clipped from V and 5 bases from J, the junction kept 4 bases outside the gene matches. Germline V gene data show CDR1 as MNHNS and CDR2 as SASEGT. In DNA form, the CDR3 reads TGTGCCAGCAGTGTAACAGGGGAGACCGGGGAGCTGTTTTTT. It yields the protein CASSVTGETGELFF.

This clonotype has a single count. The chain joins TRBV30 to TRBJ2-1; D is perhaps TRBD1 (6 bases). Trimming took 4 bases from V and 5 from J, leaving 9 bases between them. Germline CDR1 reads GTSNPN; CDR2 reads SVGIG (reference sequence). The CDR3 length is 12 residues. The CDR3 reads CAWNRQDNEQFF. CDR3 nucleotides: TGTGCCTGGAATCGACAGGACAATGAGCAGTTCTTC.

The rearrangement links TRBV20-1 to TRBJ1-5, with a weak D call TRBD1 (6 bases). V lost 4 bases, J lost 4 bases, and 11 bases lay in between. The CDR3 extends over 13 amino acids. CDR1 and CDR2 from the germline V gene are DFQATT and SNEGSKA (reference sequence). The CDR3 DNA is TGCAGTGCTACCCCGGACAGAAATCAGCCCCAGCATTTT. Protein: CSATPDRNQPQHF.

This chain connects TRBV10-3 to TRBJ1-5, with D possibly being TRBD1 (6 bases). CDR1 ENHRY and CDR2 SYGVKD come from the germline V gene. CDR3 length equals 15 residues. Trimming cost V 2 bases and J 1 base, with 9 bases left between them. The CDR3 coding sequence is TGTGCCATCAGTGAGCAGGGGCGAAGCAATCAGCCCCAGCATTTT. This gives the protein CAISEQGRSNQPQHF.

The chain carries TRBV7-2 and TRBJ1-2; D is uncertain. Trimming removed 1 base from V and 5 bases from J, with 17 bases in between. Germline CDR1 is SGHTA and CDR2 is FQGNSA. CDR3 length equals 16 residues. CDR3 nucleotides: TGTGCCAGCAGCTTAGATGGCACAGCATATCTTTATGGCTACACCTTC. As protein: CASSLDGTAYLYGYTF.

The sample holds a few counts of this clonotype. This chain links TRBV20-1 with TRBJ1-2; D is possibly TRBD1 (6 bases). This CDR3 spans 16 amino acids. The germline V gene encodes CDR1 DFQATT and CDR2 SNEGSKA (reference sequence). Between the trimmed V and J ends, which lost 0 bases and 6 bases, there was a span of 20 bases. Here the CDR3 DNA reads TGCAGTGCTAGAGAACCCTACAGGGTTGACGGTCATGGCTACACCTTC. It yields the protein CSAREPYRVDGHGYTF.

V gene TRBV28 combines with J gene TRBJ2-1, with 7 nucleotides matching TRBD2. The DNA matches TRBJ2-7 better at its end, which makes the J call doubtful. Per the germline V gene, CDR1 is MDHEN and CDR2 is SYDVKM. CDR3 length equals 13 residues. The CDR3 spells CASTISGYNEQYF. The CDR3 region has the DNA TGTGCCAGCACCATTAGCGGGTACAATGAGCAGTACTTC.

The chain recombines TRBV27 with TRBJ1-1; TRBD1 is a possible D gene (6 bases). Per germline, CDR1 MNHEY and CDR2 SMNVEV (reference sequence). CDR3 length: 16 amino acids. V shed 5 bases and J shed 0 bases, with 16 bases lying between them. The CDR3 protein is CASSLARDKMNTEAFF. The CDR3 DNA sequence: TGTGCCAGCAGTCTCGCCCGGGACAAGATGAACACTGAAGCTTTCTTT.

This clonotype was picked up a small number of times. This chain uses TRBV5-6 with TRBJ2-5, with D tentatively TRBD1 (6 bases). The DNA end is a closer match to TRBJ2-7, so the J assignment may be wrong. In germline, CDR1 is SGHDT, CDR2 YYEEEE. This CDR3 is 13 amino acids long. DNA of the CDR3: TGTGCCAGCTGTGGGGCAGGGGACTACGAGCAGTACTTC. Its translation is CASCGAGDYEQYF.

This chain joins TRBV7-2 and TRBJ2-5; TRBD1 matches at 8 bases. Germline CDR1 reads SGHTA; CDR2 reads FQGNSA. The CDR3 has 15 amino acids. Trimming at V came to 4 bases and at J to 4 bases, leaving 8 bases not matched to a gene. The CDR3 loop is CASSSTARGLETQYF. In nucleotides, the CDR3 is TGTGCCAGCAGCTCGACAGCCAGGGGGCTAGAGACCCAGTACTTC. Full variable domain (outside the CDR3, taken from reference TRBV7-2 and TRBJ2-5): GAGVSQSPSNKVTEKGKDVELRCDPISGHTALYWYRQSLGQGLEFLIYFQGNSAPDKSGLPSDRFSAERTGGSVSTLTIQRTQQEDSAVYLCASSSTARGLETQYFGPGTRLLVL.

This clonotype was detected a few times. In nucleotides, the CDR3 is TGCAGTGCTAGAGGGTCACACCAGGCAACTAATGAAAAACTGTTTTTT. This codes for CSARGSHQATNEKLFF. The V call is TRBV20-1, the J call TRBJ1-4; D unresolved. The germline gives CDR1 DFQATT, CDR2 SNEGSKA (reference sequence). The germline V and J ends were trimmed by 1 base and 0 bases, with 12 bases remaining between them. This CDR3 has 16 amino acids.

The chain combines TRBV6-1 with TRBJ2-3; D is perhaps TRBD2 (6 bases). Germline CDR1 is MNHNS and CDR2 is SASEGT. Trimming shortened V by 7 bases and J by 3 bases, and 14 bases separated the two germline ends. This CDR3 has 14 amino acids. The CDR3 loop is CASTHPGETDTQYF. The CDR3 DNA is TGTGCCAGCACCCACCCGGGGGAAACAGATACGCAGTATTTT.

The chain joins TRBV7-9 to TRBJ1-2, with 7 positions matching TRBD1. The CDR3 contains 14 residues. Germline CDR1 SEHNR, CDR2 FQNEAQ (reference sequence). The V gene end was trimmed by 4 bases and the J gene end by 6 bases; junction bases not matched to a gene: 8. CDR3 DNA: TGTGCCAGCAGCTCGACAGGGAAGTTGCATGGCTACACCTTC. This sequence encodes CASSSTGKLHGYTF.

With regard to this clonotype: The junction and the germline gene differ at one end; a read error may be behind it. CDR3 DNA: TGTGCCAGCGGTGAATATTTACCCAGGGACAATGAGCAGTTCTTC. It specifies CASGEYLPRDNEQFF. V usage is TRBV25-1 and J usage is TRBJ2-1; perhaps TRBD1 as D (5 bases). The CDR3 loop spans 15 amino acids. Germline CDR1 is MGHDK and CDR2 is SYGVNS.

This sequence joins TRBV7-2 and TRBJ2-4, with D uncertain. TRBJ2-7 matches the DNA end more closely, so the J call is doubtful. This CDR3 is built from 15 residues. Germline values: CDR1 SGHTA, CDR2 FQGNSA. The CDR3: CASSPAPSLVHEQYF. Here the CDR3 DNA reads TGTGCCAGCAGCCCCGCCCCCTCCCTAGTCCACGAGCAGTACTTC.

The V call is TRBV6-6, the J call TRBJ2-5, with 8 bases fitting TRBD2. The CDR3 loop spans 16 amino acids. Germline assignment: CDR1 MNHNY and CDR2 SVGAGI (reference sequence). V dropped 6 bases and J dropped 11; count of bases not matched to a gene: 20. In DNA form, the CDR3 reads TGTGCCAGCAGACCTTACGGGCCGGGGGGGCCTAATGAGCAGTACTTC. This gives the protein CASRPYGPGGPNEQYF.

This clonotype occurred a few times. V is TRBV3-1 and J is TRBJ1-4; tentative D call: TRBD1 (6 bases). The CDR3 runs 15 residues. Trimming stripped 1 base from V and 5 bases from J, with 11 bases between. The germline gives CDR1 LGHDT, CDR2 YNNKEL (reference sequence). CDR3 sequence (DNA): TGTGCCAGCAGCCAAGCCCCCGGACAGAATGAAAAACTGTTTTTT. Protein product: CASSQAPGQNEKLFF.

This clonotype has a handful of counts. This chain connects TRBV14 to TRBJ2-5; D is undetermined. Germline-derived CDR1 and CDR2 are SGHDN and FVKESK. CDR3 length: 13 amino acids. Trimming took off 2 bases at V and 4 bases at J, with 8 bases between the two ends. The CDR3 DNA follows: TGTGCCAGCAGCCAATTTTCCGGAGAGACCCAGTACTTC. Amino acids: CASSQFSGETQYF.

This clonotype was seen more than once but under ten times. The chain carries TRBV5-4 and TRBJ1-1, with 8 bases that match TRBD1. With V trimmed by 4 bases and J by 6 bases, 11 bases remained unmatched. The CDR3 is 15 residues long. In germline, CDR1 is SGHNT, CDR2 YYREEE (reference sequence). The CDR3 is CASSPPGQGQPEAFF. In DNA form, the CDR3 reads TGTGCCAGCAGCCCACCCGGACAGGGACAACCTGAAGCTTTCTTT.

The chain uses TRBV5-5 and TRBJ2-1; D gene unclear. V lost 4 bases, J lost 6 bases, and 8 bases lay in between. The CDR3 runs 12 residues. Looked up from germline, CDR1 is SGHKS and CDR2 is YYEKEE (reference sequence). CDR3 DNA sequence: TGTGCCAGCAGCGAACTACCCAATGAGCAGTTCTTC. Encoded protein: CASSELPNEQFF. Variable domain in full (rest from reference TRBV5-5 and TRBJ2-1): DAGVTQSPTHLIKTRGQQVTLRCSPISGHKSVSWYQQVLGQGPQFIFQYYEKEERGRGNFPDRFSARQFPNYSSELNVNALLLGDSALYLCASSELPNEQFFGPGTRLTVL.

This chain joins TRBV9 and TRBJ2-3, with TRBD2 as a possible D gene (6 bases). V lost 3 bases and J lost 4, with 12 bases in between. This CDR3 spans 14 amino acids. Germline loops: CDR1 SGDLS, CDR2 YYNGEE. CDR3 in amino acids: CASSGPGGPDTQYF. The DNA for the CDR3 is TGTGCCAGCAGCGGACCCGGGGGACCAGATACGCAGTATTTT.